The present T cell receptor beta chain was sequenced within a study of radiotherapy plus CTLA-4 blockade in lung cancer. As for the study in general: With roughly a third of patients having disease control, objective responses were seen in about 19%. Notes on the study in general: In blood, TCR clones derived from the tumor expanded after radiotherapy plus ipilimumab.

Profiled with immunoSEQ multiplex PCR; TCRdb holds only in-frame clones, not every one. Of approximately 77,000 clones listed, under 85% were seen once; the top ten hold about 0.79%. Germline values: CDR1 SGHDN, CDR2 FVKESK. CDR3 length equals 16 residues. V dropped 4 bases and J dropped 1; count of bases not matched to a gene: 8. As to this clone: Its specificity is unknown.

The rearrangement joins TRBV14 to TRBJ2-3, with 7 bases fitting TRBD1. The receptor was derived from a human donor with non-small cell lung cancer who had stable disease on radiotherapy plus ipilimumab. This specimen was peripheral blood, taken from a patient treated with radiotherapy plus ipilimumab. CDR3 region: CASSLTQGEGTDTQYF. The CDR3 region has the DNA TGTGCCAGCAGCCTAACTCAGGGGGAAGGCACAGATACGCAGTATTTT.